The rows below give T cell receptor beta chains drawn from one sample of a study of tumor and adjacent non-tumor tissue in lung cancer. TCRdb re-analysed the multiplex PCR reads in MiXCR, keeping a single row per CDR3 protein. The data contain 60,000 to 100,000 distinct CDR3 sequences, over 65% of them singletons. The sample was distant non-tumor lung tissue. The receptors shown here come from a man between 65 and 85 years old with non-small cell lung cancer. Each CDR3 is given with its conserved first and last residue. D genes are given only for firm matches. The listing skips clone size in some rows; elsewhere it reads once, few, many or a size class.

CDR3nt	CDR3aa	v_gene	d_gene	abundance	j_gene
TGTGCCAGCAGTACTAAGACAGGGGGATCCTACGGGCAGTTTTTC	CASSTKTGGSYGQFF	TRBV6-2/TRBV6-3	TRBD1	.	TRBJ2-7
TGTGTCAGCAGCTCAGATCCCTCCTACAGTGAGCAGTTCTTC	CVSSSDPSYSEQFF	TRBV11-3	.	.	TRBJ2-1
TGTGCCAGCAGTTTAGGGACATACGAAGTATTCTTT	CASSLGTYEVFF	TRBV12-3/TRBV12-4	.	.	TRBJ1-1
TGTGCCAGCAGCTTAGCGGCTGGACAGGGTTCCGAGCAGTACTTC	CASSLAAGQGSEQYF	TRBV7-2	TRBD1	.	TRBJ2-7
TGCGTCAGCAAAGGACACTTGAACAATGAAGCTTTCTTT	CVSKGHLNNEAFF	TRBV6-5	.	.	TRBJ1-1
TGTGCCAGCAATTGGACAGGGGAATTGGATAAACTGTTTTTT	CASNWTGELDKLFF	TRBV28	TRBD1	.	TRBJ1-4
TGTGCCAGCAGTCATATTGGGAACAGGGGACAGGGTAAGCAGTTCTTC	CASSHIGNRGQGKQFF	TRBV28	TRBD1	.	TRBJ2-1
TGTGCCAGCTCACCAGGGCGCGGGAGCTCCTACAATGAGCAGTTCTTC	CASSPGRGSSYNEQFF	TRBV18	TRBD2	.	TRBJ2-1
TGTGCCAACAGGTACTGGGACCTAGTGGCCGGGGAGCTGTTTTTT	CANRYWDLVAGELFF	TRBV11-2	.	.	TRBJ2-2
TGCGGCGTAGGAGCGGGGTATGAGCAGTTCTTC	CGVGAGYEQFF	TRBV29-1	TRBD2	.	TRBJ2-1
TGTGCCAGCAGCATTTACAGGGGTGGAAATGAAGCTTTCTTT	CASSIYRGGNEAFF	TRBV2	TRBD1	.	TRBJ1-1
TGTGCCAGCAGTAACCGGGACAGCTCCTACAATGAGCAGTTCTTT	CASSNRDSSYNEQFF	TRBV6-5	TRBD1	.	TRBJ2-1
TGTGCCAGTGCTCGGTGCTCCTACAATGAGCAGTTCTTC	CASARCSYNEQFF	TRBV6-2/TRBV6-3	.	.	TRBJ2-1
TGCAGTGCTAGATATAAAAGGGGGGGTAAGGGAGGCAATCAGTCCCAGCATTTT	CSARYKRGGKGGNQSQHF	TRBV20-1	.	.	TRBJ1-5
TGTGCCAGCAGCTCAATGTCCGGGGCCAATGAGCAGTTCTTC	CASSSMSGANEQFF	TRBV11-2	.	.	TRBJ2-1
TGTGCCAGCAGTCCCGCCACCACAGGGAACACAGAAGCTTTCTTT	CASSPATTGNTEAFF	TRBV11-3	.	.	TRBJ1-1
TGTGCCAGCTCGCGGGACGCAGATACGCAGTATTTT	CASSRDADTQYF	TRBV7-9	.	.	TRBJ2-3
TGTGCCACCAGCAGAGAAGCGGGAGAAGGCTCCTACAATGAGCAGTTCTTC	CATSREAGEGSYNEQFF	TRBV15	TRBD2	once	TRBJ2-1
TGTGCCAGCAGTTACCTCAACGACCCACAGGTGAGTGAAAAACTGTTTTTT	CASSYLNDPQVSEKLFF	TRBV6-5	.	.	TRBJ1-4
TGTGTCAGCAGTCCCGGAATACCGAATACCGGGGAGCTGTTTTTT	CVSSPGIPNTGELFF	TRBV11-2	.	once	TRBJ2-2
TGTGTCAGCACCCCGGGGCTCCAAGAGGGTCAGCCCCAGCATTTT	CVSTPGLQEGQPQHF	TRBV6-2/TRBV6-3	.	.	TRBJ1-5
TGTAGCGCTAAGCCCTACCTCCAGACAAGTCAAGAGACCCAGTACTTC	CSAKPYLQTSQETQYF	TRBV29-1	.	.	TRBJ2-5
TGTGCCAGCAGCAGACAGGGGGTATATGGCTACACCTTC	CASSRQGVYGYTF	TRBV7-9	TRBD1	many	TRBJ1-2
TGTGTCAGTAGTTACTCGGGAGCAGATACGCAGTATTTT	CVSSYSGADTQYF	TRBV6-2/TRBV6-3	.	.	TRBJ2-3
TGTGCCCGCGAGGGCGGAGGCACAAGTACGCAGTATTTT	CAREGGGTSTQYF	TRBV13	.	once	TRBJ2-3
TGTGCCAGCAGTCAGAACCTGGGGGGGAAACAGCCCCAGCATTTT	CASSQNLGGKQPQHF	TRBV6-2/TRBV6-3	.	.	TRBJ1-5
TGTGCCAGCAGTGGACAGGGGGGCTTGAACAATGAAGCTTTATTT	CASSGQGGLNNEALF	TRBV12-3/TRBV12-4	TRBD1	few	TRBJ1-1
TGCTCCAGCAACCAAGAAATGGGACTAGCGGGTCCCGACGGCTCCTATGAGCAGTACTTC	CSSNQEMGLAGPDGSYEQYF	TRBV4-3	TRBD2	once	TRBJ2-7
TGTGCCAGCAGCCAAGATGGCGGGTGGGAGACCGATTACTTC	CASSQDGGWETDYF	TRBV4-2	.	.	TRBJ2-5
TGTGCCAACAGCTTAGCGGGGGGGCAGAATGAGCAGTTCTTC	CANSLAGGQNEQFF	TRBV11-2	TRBD2	.	TRBJ2-1
TGTGCCAGCAGTATAATAGGGGTCGTCTTAGGTCAGCCCCAGCATTTT	CASSIIGVVLGQPQHF	TRBV28	.	.	TRBJ1-5
TGCAGCGCCAAGCCCTACTTCCAGACAGGTCAAGAAACCAAGTACTTC	CSAKPYFQTGQETKYF	TRBV29-1	.	.	TRBJ2-5
TGCAGTCCCGGGACAGAGCTATACTTC	CSPGTELYF	TRBV29-1	TRBD1	.	TRBJ2-7
TGTGCCAGCCGGACAGACACCGGGGAGCTGTTTTTT	CASRTDTGELFF	TRBV28	.	.	TRBJ2-2
TGCAGCGTTCTCCAGACGGGAGTCCATGACTACACCTTC	CSVLQTGVHDYTF	TRBV29-1	.	.	TRBJ1-2
TGTGTCAGCAGCTTGGACCTTAACACGGAAGCTTTCTTT	CVSSLDLNTEAFF	TRBV5-5	.	.	TRBJ1-1
TGTGCCAGCAGTTCCCACGGGGGTGGATGTATTGGCTTC	CASSSHGGGCIGF	TRBV6-5	.	.	TRBJ2-7
TGCGCCAGTATGAATGACATATCCACTGAAGCTTTCTTT	CASMNDISTEAFF	TRBV5-1	.	many	TRBJ1-1
TGCAGTGCTAGAGATCAAACGGGGGCCGGACAGCCCCAGAATTTT	CSARDQTGAGQPQNF	TRBV20-1	.	once	TRBJ1-5
TGCAGTGTCGACACCTTGCAGGCAGTGAACACTGAAGCTTTCTTT	CSVDTLQAVNTEAFF	TRBV29-1	.	.	TRBJ1-1
TGCGCCAGCAGCGCGGGGGGCAGGTGTTCCTACGAGCAGTACTTC	CASSAGGRCSYEQYF	TRBV2	TRBD2	.	TRBJ2-7